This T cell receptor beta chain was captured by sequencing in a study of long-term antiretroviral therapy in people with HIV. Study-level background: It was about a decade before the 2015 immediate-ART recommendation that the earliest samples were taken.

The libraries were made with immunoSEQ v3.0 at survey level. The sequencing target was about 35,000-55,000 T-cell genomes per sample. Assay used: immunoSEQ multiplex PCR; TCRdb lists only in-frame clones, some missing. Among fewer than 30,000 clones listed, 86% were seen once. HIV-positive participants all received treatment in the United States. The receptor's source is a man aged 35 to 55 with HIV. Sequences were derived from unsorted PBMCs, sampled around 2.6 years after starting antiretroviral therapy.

The CDR3 DNA reads as TGTGCCAGCAGCGTAGGCAACACCGGGGAGCTGTTTTTT. Translating it yields CASSVGNTGELFF. The rearrangement uses TRBV9 and TRBJ2-2; D not certain. This CDR3 comprises 13 residues. Germline CDR1 is SGDLS and CDR2 is YYNGEE. V was shortened by 0 bases and J by 2 bases, with 2 bases between the two germline ends.